The clone carrying this T cell receptor beta chain showed up just a few times. The length of the CDR3 is 14 residues. CDR1 is SGHVS and CDR2 is FQNEAQ in the germline V gene. V dropped 4 bases and J dropped 7; count of bases not matched to a gene: 3. These data belong to a study of blood T cell repertoires in COVID-19. Overall study: Sites across the United States, Italy and Spain contributed samples from acute and convalescent COVID-19. Sources were T cells, B-cell-depleted T cells, or PBMCs; the material itself was cDNA or gDNA.

Assay used: immunoSEQ multiplex PCR; TCRdb lists only in-frame clones, some missing. The sample consists of some 120,000 clones, approximately 90% of them appearing once. This receptor was taken from a human donor in a cohort sampled during active COVID-19. J is TRBJ2-2 and V is TRBV7-8; 10 positions agree with TRBD1. The source material was peripheral blood. The CDR3 is CASSWGQGNGELFF. The DNA for the CDR3 is TGTGCCAGCAGCTGGGGACAGGGGAACGGGGAGCTGTTTTTT.